These T cell receptor beta chains were read from a single sample in a study of human T cells and chemical hapten exposure. In TCRdb, the RACE reads were re-called with MiXCR into one record per CDR3 protein. The sample has under 300,000 distinct CDR3 sequences; 8.6% are singletons. The specimen was whole blood, collected in connection with sensitization to the hapten diphenylcyclopropenone (DPC). These receptor sequences come from a woman aged 40 to 50 with alopecia areata. Some clones in this sample may be carry-over from other donors' samples. Each CDR3 is given with its conserved first and last residue.

V,J,CDR3
TRBV5-6,TRBJ2-1,CASSPKTGFYNEQFF
TRBV25-1,TRBJ2-1,CASKAGSYNEQFF
TRBV6-6,TRBJ1-3,CASRSLSGNTIYF
TRBV11-2,TRBJ2-3,CASSSSGREIDTQYF
TRBV24-1,TRBJ2-3,CATSDSPGRDTQYF
TRBV3-1,TRBJ1-1,CASSQQGQTEAFF
TRBV5-1,TRBJ1-1,CASSSEGATEAFF
TRBV4-1,TRBJ2-7,CASSQGLDPAYEQYF
TRBV20-1,TRBJ2-3,CSALGYRTDTQYF
TRBV24-1,TRBJ2-5,CATPRCGTSLETQYF
TRBV2,TRBJ2-3,CASNDRGGRDTQYF
TRBV4-2,TRBJ2-1,CASSQDRLAVAYNEQFF
TRBV10-3,TRBJ2-7,CAIQRESYEQYF
TRBV10-3,TRBJ1-5,CAITTGLGQPQHF
TRBV7-9,TRBJ2-3,CASSLVERPAGATDTQYF
TRBV28,TRBJ2-3,CASRLRTTAWTDTQYF
TRBV5-1,TRBJ2-5,CASSLATQRVQETQYF
TRBV5-8,TRBJ2-1,CASSIDHRGEQFF
TRBV6-2/TRBV6-3,TRBJ2-5,CASSYAGATQETQYF
TRBV12-3/TRBV12-4,TRBJ1-1,CASSFRGPGAFF
TRBV6-6,TRBJ2-5,CASSYSNQGETQYF
TRBV4-2,TRBJ2-1,CASSQGELAFSYNEQFF
TRBV20-1,TRBJ1-5,CSARGNQPQHF
TRBV5-1,TRBJ1-3,CASSLGTGSSGNTIYF
TRBV30,TRBJ2-3,CAWSHTGSADTQYF
TRBV5-1,TRBJ2-7,CASSFFKDSGPSYEQYF
TRBV3-1,TRBJ2-7,CASSPDWATYEQYF
TRBV29-1,TRBJ2-1,CSVGVMSSYNEQFF
TRBV7-6,TRBJ2-2,CASSLFLDTGELFF
TRBV7-8,TRBJ1-1,CASSLSVKARNTEAFF
TRBV20-1,TRBJ2-5,CSARNIYQETQYF
TRBV19,TRBJ2-1,CASSSPGTSGSYNEQFF
TRBV11-2,TRBJ1-6,CASSLDPGSNSPLHF
TRBV28,TRBJ2-3,CASWTSGRDTQYF
TRBV6-1,TRBJ2-4,CASQRGDPGYIQYF
TRBV6-1,TRBJ2-1,CASNGRSYNEQFF
TRBV2,TRBJ1-4,CASIQSGGGNEKLFF
TRBV7-3,TRBJ2-5,CASSREKRLAYETQYF
TRBV24-1,TRBJ2-3,CATSDPKPTGADTQYF
TRBV6-2/TRBV6-3,TRBJ1-2,CASSPIRSTANYGYTF
TRBV21-1,TRBJ2-1,CASSLRTGSTYNEQFF